This is a list of T cell receptor beta chains from one sample in a study of T cells after posttransplantation cyclophosphamide. This table comes from immunoSEQ multiplex PCR, and its TCRdb copy is limited to in-frame clones, with some not included. The profile shows about 10,000 clones, nearly 99% of them singletons. Sequenced sample: naive CD8+ T cells sorted from PBMCs. The source of these receptors is a middle-aged man in good health, CMV-negative, and a related stem cell transplant donor. Each CDR3 is given with its conserved first and last residue. Fields, in order: CDR3 DNA, CDR3 protein, clone size, V gene, D gene, J gene. The D gene is left open where the match is weak. A clone size is listed for some rows: how often the clone was seen (once, few, many), or a class if it is expanded.

CDR3nt: TGTGCCAGCAGCGGACCGGACAGGGAACGTAACTATGGCTACACCTTC
CDR3aa: CASSGPDRERNYGYTF
abundance: NA
v_gene: TRBV9
d_gene: TRBD1
j_gene: TRBJ1-2

CDR3nt: TGTGCCAGCAGCTTAGCGCAGGGGACCACAGATACGCAGTATTTT
CDR3aa: CASSLAQGTTDTQYF
abundance: NA
v_gene: TRBV7-9
d_gene: NA
j_gene: TRBJ2-3

CDR3nt: TGTGCCAGCAGCCAAGGACTGGGGCTAGCGGGAGGCAGGGAGCAGTACTTC
CDR3aa: CASSQGLGLAGGREQYF
abundance: NA
v_gene: TRBV7-2
d_gene: TRBD2
j_gene: TRBJ2-7

CDR3nt: TGTGCCAGCAGTGACCCGCGGCAGCGGCAGGAAAAACTGTTTTTT
CDR3aa: CASSDPRQRQEKLFF
abundance: NA
v_gene: TRBV6-1
d_gene: NA
j_gene: TRBJ1-4

CDR3nt: TGTGCCAGCAGAATAGAGATGTACGAGCAGTACTTC
CDR3aa: CASRIEMYEQYF
abundance: NA
v_gene: TRBV6-6
d_gene: NA
j_gene: TRBJ2-7

CDR3nt: TGTGCCAGCAGCTTAAGGGGAGAGACCCAGTACTTC
CDR3aa: CASSLRGETQYF
abundance: NA
v_gene: TRBV7-9
d_gene: NA
j_gene: TRBJ2-5

CDR3nt: TGTGCCAGCAGCTTATCGCAGGAAAAAAACATTCAGTACTTC
CDR3aa: CASSLSQEKNIQYF
abundance: NA
v_gene: TRBV7-9
d_gene: NA
j_gene: TRBJ2-4

CDR3nt: TGTGCCAGCAGTACGGTCGTGGCGGCTAATGAAAAACTGTTTTTT
CDR3aa: CASSTVVAANEKLFF
abundance: NA
v_gene: TRBV6-5
d_gene: NA
j_gene: TRBJ1-4

CDR3nt: TGCAGCGTTGAAGACTCGGTTACGCAGTATTTT
CDR3aa: CSVEDSVTQYF
abundance: NA
v_gene: TRBV29-1
d_gene: NA
j_gene: TRBJ2-3

CDR3nt: TGTGCCAGCAGCCGAGTGGACAGGGGGGGTGGCTACACCTTC
CDR3aa: CASSRVDRGGGYTF
abundance: NA
v_gene: TRBV27
d_gene: TRBD1
j_gene: TRBJ1-2

CDR3nt: TGTGCCAGCAGTTACTCGCAGGGGCTCGAGCAGTACTTC
CDR3aa: CASSYSQGLEQYF
abundance: once
v_gene: TRBV6-5
d_gene: NA
j_gene: TRBJ2-7

CDR3nt: TGTGCCAGCAGCCTGCGGCTGGCCCGGGAGCTGTTTTTT
CDR3aa: CASSLRLARELFF
abundance: NA
v_gene: TRBV7-6
d_gene: NA
j_gene: TRBJ2-2

CDR3nt: TGTGCCAGCAGTTTGGCAGGGTTCAATGAGCAGTTCTTC
CDR3aa: CASSLAGFNEQFF
abundance: NA
v_gene: TRBV27
d_gene: NA
j_gene: TRBJ2-1

CDR3nt: TGCGCCAGCAGCCAAGACAGGGGTCTTTATGGCTACACCTTC
CDR3aa: CASSQDRGLYGYTF
abundance: NA
v_gene: TRBV4-3
d_gene: NA
j_gene: TRBJ1-2

CDR3nt: TGTGCCAGTAGTATAGACCAGGAAGACATTCAGTACTTC
CDR3aa: CASSIDQEDIQYF
abundance: NA
v_gene: TRBV19
d_gene: NA
j_gene: TRBJ2-4

CDR3nt: TGTGCCAGTAGTGTTTTCCGGGGGGGGAACACCGGGGAGCTGTTTTTT
CDR3aa: CASSVFRGGNTGELFF
abundance: NA
v_gene: TRBV19
d_gene: TRBD2
j_gene: TRBJ2-2

CDR3nt: TGTGCCAGCATCTCTAGGACAGCCCTAGGGTATGGCTACACCTTC
CDR3aa: CASISRTALGYGYTF
abundance: NA
v_gene: TRBV27
d_gene: NA
j_gene: TRBJ1-2

CDR3nt: TGTGCCAGCAGTGAGCAGCGGGGCCGGGCAGAAAAACTGTTTTTT
CDR3aa: CASSEQRGRAEKLFF
abundance: NA
v_gene: TRBV14
d_gene: NA
j_gene: TRBJ1-4

CDR3nt: TGTGCCAGCAGTTTATTTCAAATGACTAGCGGGATTCGAGTGGTAGATACGCAGTATTTT
CDR3aa: CASSLFQMTSGIRVVDTQYF
abundance: NA
v_gene: TRBV27
d_gene: TRBD2
j_gene: TRBJ2-3

CDR3nt: TGTGCCAGCACACCATCAGGGGGACAGGTGCTAAAGGAGCTGTTTTTT
CDR3aa: CASTPSGGQVLKELFF
abundance: NA
v_gene: TRBV27
d_gene: TRBD1
j_gene: TRBJ2-2